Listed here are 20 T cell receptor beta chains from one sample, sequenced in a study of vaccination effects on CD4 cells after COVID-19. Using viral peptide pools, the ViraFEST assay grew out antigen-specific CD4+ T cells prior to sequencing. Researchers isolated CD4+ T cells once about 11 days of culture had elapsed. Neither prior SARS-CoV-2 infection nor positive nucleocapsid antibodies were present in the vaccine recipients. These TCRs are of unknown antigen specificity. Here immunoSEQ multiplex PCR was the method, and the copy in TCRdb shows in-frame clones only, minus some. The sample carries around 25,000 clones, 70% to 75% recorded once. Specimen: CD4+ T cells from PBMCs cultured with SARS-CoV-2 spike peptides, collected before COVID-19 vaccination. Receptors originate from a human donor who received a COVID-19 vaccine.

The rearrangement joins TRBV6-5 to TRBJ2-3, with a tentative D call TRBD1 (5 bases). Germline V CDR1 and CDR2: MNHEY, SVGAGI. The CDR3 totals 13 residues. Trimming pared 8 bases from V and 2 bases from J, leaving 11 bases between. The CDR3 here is CASGWGLTDTQYF. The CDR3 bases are TGTGCCAGCGGGTGGGGCCTCACAGATACGCAGTATTTT.

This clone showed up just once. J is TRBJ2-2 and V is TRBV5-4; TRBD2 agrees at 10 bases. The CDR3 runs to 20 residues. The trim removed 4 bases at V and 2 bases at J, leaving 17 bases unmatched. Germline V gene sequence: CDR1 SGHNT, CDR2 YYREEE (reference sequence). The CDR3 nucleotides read TGTGCCAGCAGCCTCTCATCCATCCTAGCGGGGGAAGGTAACACCGGGGAGCTGTTTTTT. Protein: CASSLSSILAGEGNTGELFF.

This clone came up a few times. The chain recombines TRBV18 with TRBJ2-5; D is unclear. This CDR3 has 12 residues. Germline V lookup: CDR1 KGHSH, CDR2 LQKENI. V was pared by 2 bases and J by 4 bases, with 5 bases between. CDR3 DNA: TGTGCCAGCTCACCAGCCTCAGAGACCCAGTACTTC. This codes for CASSPASETQYF.

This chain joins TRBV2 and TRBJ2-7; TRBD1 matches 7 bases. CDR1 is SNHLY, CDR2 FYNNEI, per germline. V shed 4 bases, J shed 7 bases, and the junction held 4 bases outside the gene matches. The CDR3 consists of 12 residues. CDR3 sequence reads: CASSGDSWEQYF. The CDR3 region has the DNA TGTGCCAGCAGTGGGGACAGCTGGGAGCAGTACTTC.

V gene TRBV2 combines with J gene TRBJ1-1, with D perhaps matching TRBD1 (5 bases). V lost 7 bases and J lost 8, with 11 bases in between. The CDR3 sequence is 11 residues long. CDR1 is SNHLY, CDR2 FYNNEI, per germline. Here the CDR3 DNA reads TGTGCCAGCACCGAGGGGTGGGAAGCTTTCTTT. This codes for CASTEGWEAFF.

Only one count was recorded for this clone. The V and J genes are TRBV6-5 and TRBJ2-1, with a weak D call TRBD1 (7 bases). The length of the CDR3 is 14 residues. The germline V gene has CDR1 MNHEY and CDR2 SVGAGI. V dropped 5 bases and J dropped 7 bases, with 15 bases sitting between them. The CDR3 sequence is CASSRGRGVNEQFF. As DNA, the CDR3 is TGTGCCAGCAGTAGGGGCAGGGGGGTGAATGAGCAGTTCTTC.

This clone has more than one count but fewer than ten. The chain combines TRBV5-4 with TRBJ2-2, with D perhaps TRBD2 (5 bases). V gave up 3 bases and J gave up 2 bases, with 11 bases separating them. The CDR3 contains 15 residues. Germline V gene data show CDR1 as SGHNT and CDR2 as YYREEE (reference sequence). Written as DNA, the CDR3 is TGTGCCAGCAGCTACCCCGGGAAAAACACCGGGGAGCTGTTTTTT. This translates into CASSYPGKNTGELFF.

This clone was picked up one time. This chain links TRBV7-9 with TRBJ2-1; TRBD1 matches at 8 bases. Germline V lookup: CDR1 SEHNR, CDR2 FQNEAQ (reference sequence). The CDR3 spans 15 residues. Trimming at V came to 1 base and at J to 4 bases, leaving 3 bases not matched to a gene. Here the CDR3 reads CASSLVGQVYNEQFF. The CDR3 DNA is TGTGCCAGCAGCTTAGTGGGACAGGTTTACAATGAGCAGTTCTTC.

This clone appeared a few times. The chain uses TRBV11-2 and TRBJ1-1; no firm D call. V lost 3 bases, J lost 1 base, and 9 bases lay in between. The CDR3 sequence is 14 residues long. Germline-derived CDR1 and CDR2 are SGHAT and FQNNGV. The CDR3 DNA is TGTGCCAGCAGCTTTGGCTCTGCGAACACTGAAGCTTTCTTT. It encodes CASSFGSANTEAFF.

CDR3: CSVEDPYEQYF. DNA for the CDR3: TGCAGCGTTGAAGATCCCTACGAGCAGTACTTC. V is TRBV29-1 and J is TRBJ2-7, with D hard to call. This CDR3 region has 11 residues. Trimming left V 0 bases short and J 2 bases short, with 2 bases between. Germline CDR1 reads SQVTM; CDR2 reads ANQGSEA.

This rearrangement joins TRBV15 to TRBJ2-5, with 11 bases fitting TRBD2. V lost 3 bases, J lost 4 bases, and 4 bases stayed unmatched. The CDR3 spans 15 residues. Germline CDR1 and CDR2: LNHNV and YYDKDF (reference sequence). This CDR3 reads CATSRGLAGGETQYF. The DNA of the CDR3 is TGTGCCACCAGCAGGGGTCTAGCGGGAGGAGAGACCCAGTACTTC.

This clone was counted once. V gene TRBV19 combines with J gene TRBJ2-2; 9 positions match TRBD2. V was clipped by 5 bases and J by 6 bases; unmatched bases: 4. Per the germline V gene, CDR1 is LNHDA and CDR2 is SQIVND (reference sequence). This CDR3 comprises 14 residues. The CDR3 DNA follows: TGTGCCAGTAGTGGGGCGGGAGGGGCCGGGGAGCTGTTTTTT. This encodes CASSGAGGAGELFF.

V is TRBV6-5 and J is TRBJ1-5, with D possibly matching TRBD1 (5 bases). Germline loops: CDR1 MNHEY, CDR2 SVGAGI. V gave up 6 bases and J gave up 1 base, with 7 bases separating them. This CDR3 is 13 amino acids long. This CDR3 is CASSGQSNQPQHF. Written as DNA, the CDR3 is TGTGCCAGCAGCGGACAAAGCAATCAGCCCCAGCATTTT.

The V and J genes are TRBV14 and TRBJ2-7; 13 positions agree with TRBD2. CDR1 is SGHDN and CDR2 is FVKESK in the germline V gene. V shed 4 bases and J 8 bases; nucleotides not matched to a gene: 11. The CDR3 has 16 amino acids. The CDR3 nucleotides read TGTGCCAGCAGCCCCTTTGTGACTAGCGGGGGGTTCCAGCAGTACTTC. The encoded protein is CASSPFVTSGGFQQYF.

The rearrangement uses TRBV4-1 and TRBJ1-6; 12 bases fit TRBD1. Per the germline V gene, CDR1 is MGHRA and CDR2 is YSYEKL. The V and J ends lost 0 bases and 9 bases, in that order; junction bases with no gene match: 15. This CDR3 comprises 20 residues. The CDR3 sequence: CASSQDGRGQGAVMSSPLHF. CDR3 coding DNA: TGCGCCAGCAGCCAAGATGGGAGGGGACAGGGGGCGGTTATGAGTTCACCCCTCCACTTT.

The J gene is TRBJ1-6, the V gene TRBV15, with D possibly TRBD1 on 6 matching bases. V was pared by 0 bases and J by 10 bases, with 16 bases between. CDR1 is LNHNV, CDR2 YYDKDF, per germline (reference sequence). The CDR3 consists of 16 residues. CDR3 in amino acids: CATSRDQGQAGSPLHF. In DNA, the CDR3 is TGTGCCACCAGCAGAGATCAGGGGCAGGCAGGCTCACCCCTCCACTTT.

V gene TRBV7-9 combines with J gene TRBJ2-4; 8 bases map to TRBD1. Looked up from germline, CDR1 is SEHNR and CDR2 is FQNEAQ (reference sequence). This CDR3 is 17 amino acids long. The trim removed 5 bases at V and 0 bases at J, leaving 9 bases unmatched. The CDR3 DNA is TGTGCCAGCAGCCCATTGACAGGGGATATAGCCAAAAACATTCAGTACTTC. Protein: CASSPLTGDIAKNIQYF.

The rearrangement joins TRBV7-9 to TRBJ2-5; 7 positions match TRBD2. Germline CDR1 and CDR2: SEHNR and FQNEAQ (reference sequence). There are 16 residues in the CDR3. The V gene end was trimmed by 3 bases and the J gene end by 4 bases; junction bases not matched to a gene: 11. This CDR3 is CASSFLGSGPAETQYF. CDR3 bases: TGTGCCAGCAGCTTCCTTGGTAGCGGGCCGGCAGAGACCCAGTACTTC.

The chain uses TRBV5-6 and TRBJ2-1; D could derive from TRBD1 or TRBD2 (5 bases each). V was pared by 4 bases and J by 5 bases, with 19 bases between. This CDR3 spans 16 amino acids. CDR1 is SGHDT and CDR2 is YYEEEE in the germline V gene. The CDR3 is CASSVGLGLANNEQFF. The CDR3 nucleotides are TGTGCCAGCAGCGTAGGGTTGGGGCTAGCAAACAATGAGCAGTTCTTC. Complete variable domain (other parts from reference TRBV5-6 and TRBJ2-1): DAGVTQSPTHLIKTRGQQVTLRCSPKSGHDTVSWYQQALGQGPQFIFQYYEEEERQRGNFPDRFSGHQFPNYSSELNVNALLLGDSALYLCASSVGLGLANNEQFFGPGTRLTVL.

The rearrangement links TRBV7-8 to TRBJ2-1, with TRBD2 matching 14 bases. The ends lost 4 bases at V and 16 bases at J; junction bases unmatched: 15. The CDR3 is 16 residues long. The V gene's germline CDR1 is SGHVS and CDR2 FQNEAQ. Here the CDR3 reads CASSSLGGTSGRGVFF. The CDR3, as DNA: TGTGCCAGCAGCTCGCTGGGAGGGACTAGCGGGAGAGGAGTATTCTTC.